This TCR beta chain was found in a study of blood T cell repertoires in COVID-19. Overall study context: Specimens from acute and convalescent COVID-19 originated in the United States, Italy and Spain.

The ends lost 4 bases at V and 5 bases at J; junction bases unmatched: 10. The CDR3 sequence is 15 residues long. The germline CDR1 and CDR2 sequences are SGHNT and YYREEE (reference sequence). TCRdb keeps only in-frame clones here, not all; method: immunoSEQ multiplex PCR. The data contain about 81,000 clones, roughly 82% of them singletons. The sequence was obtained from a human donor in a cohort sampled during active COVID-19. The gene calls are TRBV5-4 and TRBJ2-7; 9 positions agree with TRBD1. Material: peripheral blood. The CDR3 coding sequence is TGTGCCAGCAGCCGAGGGTACAGGGGGCTGGACGAGCAGTACTTC. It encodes CASSRGYRGLDEQYF.